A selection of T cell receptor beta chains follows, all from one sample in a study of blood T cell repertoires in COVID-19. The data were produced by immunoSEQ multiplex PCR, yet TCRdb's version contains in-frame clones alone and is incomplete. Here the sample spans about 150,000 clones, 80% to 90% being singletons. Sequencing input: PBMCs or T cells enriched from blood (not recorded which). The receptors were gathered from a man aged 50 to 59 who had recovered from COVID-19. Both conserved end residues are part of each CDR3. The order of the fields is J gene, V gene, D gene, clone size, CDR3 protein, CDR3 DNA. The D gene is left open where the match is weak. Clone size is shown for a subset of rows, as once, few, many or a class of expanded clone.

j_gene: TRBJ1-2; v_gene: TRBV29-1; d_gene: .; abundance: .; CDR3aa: CSVEGAGGYTF; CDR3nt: TGCAGCGTTGAAGGGGCAGGTGGCTACACCTTC
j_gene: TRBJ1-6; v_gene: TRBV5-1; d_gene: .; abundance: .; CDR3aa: CASSLAEVSNSPLHF; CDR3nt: TGCGCCAGCAGCTTGGCCGAGGTCAGCAATTCACCCCTCCACTTT
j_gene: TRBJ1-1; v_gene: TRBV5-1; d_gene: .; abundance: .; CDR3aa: CASSRQDTNTEAFF; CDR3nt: TGCGCCAGCAGCCGACAGGATACAAACACTGAAGCTTTCTTT
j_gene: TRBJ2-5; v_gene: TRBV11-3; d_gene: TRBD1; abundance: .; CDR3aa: CASSARTGVGTQYF; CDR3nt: TGTGCCAGCAGCGCCCGGACAGGGGTCGGGACCCAGTACTTC
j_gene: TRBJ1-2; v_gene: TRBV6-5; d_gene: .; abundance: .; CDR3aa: CASRETAAYGYTF; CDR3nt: TGTGCCAGCAGGGAGACGGCTGCCTATGGCTACACCTTC
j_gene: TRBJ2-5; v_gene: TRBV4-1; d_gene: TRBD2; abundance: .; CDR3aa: CASSLGTSGGAWFLGETQYF; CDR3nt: TGCGCCAGCAGCCTAGGGACTAGCGGGGGGGCCTGGTTCTTGGGCGAGACCCAGTACTTC
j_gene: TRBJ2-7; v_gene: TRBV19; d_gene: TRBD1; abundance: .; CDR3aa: CASSIVGTGGSYEQYF; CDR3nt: TGTGCCAGTAGTATAGTAGGGACAGGGGGGTCCTACGAGCAGTACTTC
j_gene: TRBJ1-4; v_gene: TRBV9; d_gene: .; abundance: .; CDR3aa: CASSVGGGATNEKLFF; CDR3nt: TGTGCCAGCAGCGTAGGTGGAGGGGCAACTAATGAAAAACTGTTTTTT
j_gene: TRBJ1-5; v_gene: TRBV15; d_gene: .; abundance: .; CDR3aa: CATSRDRRGNQPQHF; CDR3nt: TGTGCCACCAGCAGAGATCGGAGAGGCAATCAGCCCCAGCATTTT
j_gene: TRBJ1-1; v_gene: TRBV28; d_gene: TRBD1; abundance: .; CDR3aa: CASSFLQGAGTEAFF; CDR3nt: TGTGCCAGCAGTTTCCTACAGGGGGCTGGGACTGAAGCTTTCTTT
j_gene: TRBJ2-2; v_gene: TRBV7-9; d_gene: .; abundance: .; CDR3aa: CASSLSGNTGELFF; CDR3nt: TGTGCCAGCAGCTTATCCGGGAACACCGGGGAGCTGTTTTTT
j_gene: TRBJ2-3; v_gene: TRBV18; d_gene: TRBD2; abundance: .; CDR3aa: CASSLLRGSDTQYF; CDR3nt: TGTGCCAGCTCCCTCCTGCGGGGGTCAGATACGCAGTATTTT
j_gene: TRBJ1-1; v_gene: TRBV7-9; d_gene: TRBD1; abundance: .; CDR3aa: CASSRQGSTEAFF; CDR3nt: TGTGCCAGCAGCCGACAGGGAAGCACTGAAGCTTTCTTT
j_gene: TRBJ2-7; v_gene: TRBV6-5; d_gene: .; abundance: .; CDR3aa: CASSQPGIPYEQYF; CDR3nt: TGTGCCAGCAGTCAACCAGGGATTCCCTACGAGCAGTACTTC
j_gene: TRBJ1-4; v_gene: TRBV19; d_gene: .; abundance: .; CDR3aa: CASSRNRAGGEKLFF; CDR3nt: TGTGCCAGTAGTCGGAACCGGGCAGGAGGGGAAAAACTGTTTTTT
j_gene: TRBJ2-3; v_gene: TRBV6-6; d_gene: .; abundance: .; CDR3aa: CASSYSGGTDTQYF; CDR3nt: TGTGCCAGCAGTTACTCGGGAGGCACAGATACGCAGTATTTT
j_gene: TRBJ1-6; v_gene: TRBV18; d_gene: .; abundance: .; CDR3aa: CASSPGAHSPLHF; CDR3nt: TGTGCCAGCTCACCAGGGGCCCATTCACCCCTCCACTTT
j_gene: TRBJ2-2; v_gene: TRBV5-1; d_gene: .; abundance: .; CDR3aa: CASSLAGNTGELFF; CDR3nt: TGCGCCAGCAGCTTGGCAGGGAACACCGGGGAGCTGTTTTTT
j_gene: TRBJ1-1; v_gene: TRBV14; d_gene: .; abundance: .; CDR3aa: CASSQPPRNTEAFF; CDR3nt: TGTGCCAGCAGCCAACCTCCTAGGAACACTGAAGCTTTCTTT
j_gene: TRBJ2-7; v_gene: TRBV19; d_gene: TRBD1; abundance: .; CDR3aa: CASSWTGAYEQYF; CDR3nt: TGTGCCAGTAGCTGGACAGGGGCCTACGAGCAGTACTTC
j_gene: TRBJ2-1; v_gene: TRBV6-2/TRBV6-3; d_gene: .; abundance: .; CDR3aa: CASSKQPGSNEQFF; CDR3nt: TGTGCCAGCAGCAAACAGCCGGGGAGTAATGAGCAGTTCTTC
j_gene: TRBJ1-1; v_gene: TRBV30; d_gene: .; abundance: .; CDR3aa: CAWVRQIEAFF; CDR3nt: TGTGCCTGGGTGAGACAGATTGAAGCTTTCTTT
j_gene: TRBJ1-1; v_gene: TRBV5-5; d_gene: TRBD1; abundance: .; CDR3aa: CASSLQGAAPEAFF; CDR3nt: TGTGCCAGCAGCTTGCAGGGGGCGGCCCCTGAAGCTTTCTTT
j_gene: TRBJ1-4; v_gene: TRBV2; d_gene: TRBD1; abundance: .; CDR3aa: CASSDDGTGQGKLFF; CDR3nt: TGTGCCAGCAGTGACGATGGGACAGGTCAGGGAAAACTGTTTTTT
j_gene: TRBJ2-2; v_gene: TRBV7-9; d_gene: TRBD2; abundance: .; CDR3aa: CASSSSGGANTGELFF; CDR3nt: TGTGCCAGCAGCAGCAGCGGGGGGGCGAACACCGGGGAGCTGTTTTTT
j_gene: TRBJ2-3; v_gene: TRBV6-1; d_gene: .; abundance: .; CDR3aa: CASSEDRGRGGTDTQYF; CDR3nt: TGTGCCAGCAGTGAAGATAGAGGCAGGGGTGGCACAGATACGCAGTATTTT
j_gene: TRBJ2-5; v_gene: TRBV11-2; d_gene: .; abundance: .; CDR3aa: CASSLGAVTQYF; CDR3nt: TGTGCCAGCAGCTTAGGCGCGGTGACCCAGTACTTC
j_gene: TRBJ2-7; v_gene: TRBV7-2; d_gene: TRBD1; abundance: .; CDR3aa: CASSAGQAGEQYF; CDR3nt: TGTGCCAGCAGCGCGGGACAGGCGGGCGAGCAGTACTTC
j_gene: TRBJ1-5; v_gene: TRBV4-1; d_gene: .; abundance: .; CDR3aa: CASSQDGGWGNQPQHF; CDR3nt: TGCGCCAGCAGCCAAGATGGAGGTTGGGGCAATCAGCCCCAGCATTTT
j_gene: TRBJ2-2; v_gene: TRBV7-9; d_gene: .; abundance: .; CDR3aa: CASRLNTGELFF; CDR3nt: TGTGCCAGCAGACTAAACACCGGGGAGCTGTTTTTT
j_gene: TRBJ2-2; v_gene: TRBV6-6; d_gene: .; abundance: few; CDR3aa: CASSGGTANTGELFF; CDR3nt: TGTGCCAGCAGTGGCGGGACTGCGAACACCGGGGAGCTGTTTTTT
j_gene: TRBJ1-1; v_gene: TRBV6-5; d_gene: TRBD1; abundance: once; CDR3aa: CASRPPGTGDKAFF; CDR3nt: TGTGCCAGCAGGCCACCCGGGACAGGAGATAAAGCTTTCTTT
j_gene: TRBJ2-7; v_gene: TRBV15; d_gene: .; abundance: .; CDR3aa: CATSRDRGVHEQYF; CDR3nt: TGTGCCACCAGCAGAGATCGCGGGGTCCACGAGCAGTACTTC
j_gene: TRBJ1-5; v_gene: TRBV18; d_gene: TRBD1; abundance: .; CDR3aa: CASSPRGTENQPQHF; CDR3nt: TGTGCCAGCTCACCACGGGGGACAGAAAATCAGCCCCAGCATTTT
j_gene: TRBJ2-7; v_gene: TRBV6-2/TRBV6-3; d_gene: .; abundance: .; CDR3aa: CASSSRSEQYF; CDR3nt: TGTGCCAGCAGTTCGAGATCCGAGCAGTACTTC
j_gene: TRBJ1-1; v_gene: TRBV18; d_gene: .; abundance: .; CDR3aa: CASSTGGEAFF; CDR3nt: TGTGCCAGCTCAACGGGAGGGGAAGCTTTCTTT
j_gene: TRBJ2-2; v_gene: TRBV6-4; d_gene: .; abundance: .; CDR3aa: CASSRGGDTGELFF; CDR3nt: TGTGCCAGCTCGCGAGGGGGGGACACCGGGGAGCTGTTTTTT
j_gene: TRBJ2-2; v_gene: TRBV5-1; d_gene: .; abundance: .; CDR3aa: CASSADRFTGELFF; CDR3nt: TGCGCCAGCAGCGCTGACAGATTCACCGGGGAGCTGTTTTTT
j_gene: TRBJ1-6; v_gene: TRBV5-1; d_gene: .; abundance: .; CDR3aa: CASSYGAGQGYNSPLHF; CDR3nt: TGCGCCAGCAGCTATGGCGCAGGGCAGGGTTATAATTCACCCCTCCACTTT
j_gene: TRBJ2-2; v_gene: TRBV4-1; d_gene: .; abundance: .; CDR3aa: CASSQGRLVTNTGELFF; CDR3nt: TGCGCCAGCAGCCAAGGACGACTAGTGACGAACACCGGGGAGCTGTTTTTT
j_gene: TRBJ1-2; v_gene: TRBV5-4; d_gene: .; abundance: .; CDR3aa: CASSLAGPSGYTF; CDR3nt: TGTGCCAGCAGCTTGGCGGGTCCCTCGGGCTACACCTTC
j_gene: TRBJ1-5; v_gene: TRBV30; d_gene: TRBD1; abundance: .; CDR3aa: CAWQPGQGLYQPQHF; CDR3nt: TGTGCCTGGCAGCCGGGACAGGGCTTGTATCAGCCCCAGCATTTT
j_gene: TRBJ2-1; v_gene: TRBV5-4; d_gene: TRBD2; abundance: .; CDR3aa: CASSPGTSGGNEQFF; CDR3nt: TGTGCCAGCAGCCCTGGGACTAGCGGGGGGAATGAGCAGTTCTTC
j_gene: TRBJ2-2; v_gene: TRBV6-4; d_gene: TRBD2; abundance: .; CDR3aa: CASSAGERGGENTGELFF; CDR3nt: TGTGCCAGCAGCGCGGGGGAGCGGGGGGGTGAGAACACCGGGGAGCTGTTTTTT
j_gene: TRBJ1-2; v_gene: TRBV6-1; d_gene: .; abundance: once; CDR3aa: CASSEEGIVSYGYTF; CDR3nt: TGTGCCAGCAGTGAAGAGGGGATTGTCAGTTATGGCTACACCTTC
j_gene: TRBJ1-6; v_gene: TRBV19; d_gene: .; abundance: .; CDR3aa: CASSPGQRGLRSPLHF; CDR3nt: TGTGCCAGTAGTCCAGGGCAAAGGGGCCTAAGGTCACCCCTCCACTTT
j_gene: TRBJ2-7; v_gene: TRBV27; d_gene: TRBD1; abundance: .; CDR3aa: CASSPGDRGSEQYF; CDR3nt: TGTGCCAGCAGCCCTGGTGACAGGGGAAGCGAGCAGTACTTC
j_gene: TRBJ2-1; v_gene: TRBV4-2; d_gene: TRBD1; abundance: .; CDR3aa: CASSQEKGGFDEQFF; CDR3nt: TGTGCCAGCAGCCAAGAGAAAGGGGGCTTCGATGAGCAGTTCTTC
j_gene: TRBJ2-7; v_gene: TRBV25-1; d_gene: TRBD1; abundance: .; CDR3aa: CASSESGQGFSYEQYF; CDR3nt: TGTGCCAGCAGTGAATCAGGACAGGGCTTCTCCTACGAGCAGTACTTC
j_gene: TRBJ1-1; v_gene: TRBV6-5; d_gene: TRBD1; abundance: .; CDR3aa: CASSGTATEAFF; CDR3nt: TGTGCCAGCAGCGGGACAGCGACTGAAGCTTTCTTT
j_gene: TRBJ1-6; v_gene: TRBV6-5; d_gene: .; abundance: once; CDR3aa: CAPRRRARSPLHF; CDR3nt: TGTGCCCCGCGGCGGCGGGCTAGATCACCCCTCCACTTT
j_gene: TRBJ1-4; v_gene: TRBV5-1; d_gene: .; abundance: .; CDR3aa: CASSLNQQGTNEKLFF; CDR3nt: TGCGCCAGCAGCTTGAACCAACAGGGAACTAATGAAAAACTGTTTTTT
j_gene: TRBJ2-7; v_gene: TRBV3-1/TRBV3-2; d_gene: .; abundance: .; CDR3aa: CASSQDPGHPSYEQYF; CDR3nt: TGTGCCAGCAGCCAAGATCCGGGACATCCCTCCTACGAGCAGTACTTC
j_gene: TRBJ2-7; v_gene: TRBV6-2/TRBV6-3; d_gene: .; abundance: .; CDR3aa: CASSKPTGDYEQYF; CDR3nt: TGTGCCAGCAGTAAGCCTACCGGGGACTACGAGCAGTACTTC
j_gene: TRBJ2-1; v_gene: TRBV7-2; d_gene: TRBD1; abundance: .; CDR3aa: CASSLAGTGVVNEQFF; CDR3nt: TGTGCCAGCAGCTTGGCCGGGACAGGGGTTGTCAATGAGCAGTTCTTC